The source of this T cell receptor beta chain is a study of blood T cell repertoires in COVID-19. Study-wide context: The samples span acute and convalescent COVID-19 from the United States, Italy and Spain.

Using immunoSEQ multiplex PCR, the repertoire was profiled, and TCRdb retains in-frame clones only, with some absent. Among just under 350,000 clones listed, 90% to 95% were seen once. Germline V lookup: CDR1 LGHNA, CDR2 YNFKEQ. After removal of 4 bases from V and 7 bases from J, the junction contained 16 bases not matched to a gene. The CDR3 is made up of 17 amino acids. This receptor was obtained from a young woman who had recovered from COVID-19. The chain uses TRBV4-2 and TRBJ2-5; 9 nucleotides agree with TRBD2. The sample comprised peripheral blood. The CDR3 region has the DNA TGTGCCAGCAGCCTCCAAGAAGGGATAGCGGGAGAGGGGACCCAGTACTTC. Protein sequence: CASSLQEGIAGEGTQYF.